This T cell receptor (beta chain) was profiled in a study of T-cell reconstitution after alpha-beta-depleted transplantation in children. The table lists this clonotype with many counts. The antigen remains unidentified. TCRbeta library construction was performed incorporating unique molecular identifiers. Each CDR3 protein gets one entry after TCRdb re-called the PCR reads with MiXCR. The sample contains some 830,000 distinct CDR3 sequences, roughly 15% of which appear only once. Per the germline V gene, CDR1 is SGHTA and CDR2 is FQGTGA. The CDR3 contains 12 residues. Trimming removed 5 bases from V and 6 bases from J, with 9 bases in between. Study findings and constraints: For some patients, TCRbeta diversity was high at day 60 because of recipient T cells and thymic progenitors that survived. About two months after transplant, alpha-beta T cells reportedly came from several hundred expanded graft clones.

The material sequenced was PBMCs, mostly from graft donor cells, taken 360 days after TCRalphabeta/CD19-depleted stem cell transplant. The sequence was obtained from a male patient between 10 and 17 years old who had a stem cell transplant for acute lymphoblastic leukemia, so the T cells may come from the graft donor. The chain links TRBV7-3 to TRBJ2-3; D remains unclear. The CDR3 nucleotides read TGTGCCAGCAGCCAAGGTCGGGATACGCAGTATTTT. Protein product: CASSQGRDTQYF. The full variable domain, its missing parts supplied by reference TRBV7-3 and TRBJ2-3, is GAGVSQTPSNKVTEKGKYVELRCDPISGHTALYWYRQSLGQGPEFLIYFQGTGAADDSGLPNDRFFAVRPEGSVSTLKIQRTERGDSAVYLCASSQGRDTQYFGPGTRLTVL.